This T cell receptor beta chain stems from a study of T cell repertoires in cytomegalovirus infection. Study-wide background: Both CMV infection and a matching HLA type were indicated by public TCR beta signatures.

One entry per CDR3 protein, called by TCRdb with MiXCR from the reads. This table holds 250,000 to 350,000 distinct CDR3 sequences, over 20% found once. Trimming stripped 0 bases from V and 0 bases from J, with 19 bases between. Germline values: CDR1 SGDLS, CDR2 YYNGEE. The CDR3 is 19 residues long. The rearrangement links TRBV9 to TRBJ2-1, with D tentatively TRBD2 (6 bases). The source material was PBMCs. This receptor was obtained from a human donor in good health (CMV status not recorded). Some clones in this sample may be carry-over from other donors' samples. In nucleotides, the CDR3 is TGTGCCAGCAGCGTAGGAGGATTGGGGGGATTAAGCTCCTACAATGAGCAGTTCTTC. It specifies CASSVGGLGGLSSYNEQFF. The entire variable domain, with the rest obtained from reference TRBV9 and TRBJ2-1, is as follows: DSGVTQTPKHLITATGQRVTLRCSPRSGDLSVYWYQQSLDQGLQFLIQYYNGEERAKGNILERFSAQQFPDLHSELNLSSLELGDSALYFCASSVGGLGGLSSYNEQFFGPGTRLTVL.